The entry below describes one T cell receptor beta chain. The sample is drawn from a study of blood T cell repertoires in COVID-19. Study information: Nucleic acid was either cDNA or gDNA, and it came from T cells, B-cell-depleted T cells, or PBMCs.

The V gene's germline CDR1 is SGHTA and CDR2 FQGNSA. The CDR3 contains 18 residues. Trimming pared 1 base from V and 10 bases from J, leaving 23 bases between. Patients at the Seattle site were enrolled during active infection and followed longitudinally. Produced via immunoSEQ multiplex PCR; TCRdb's table is partial and in-frame only. The sample has under 450,000 clones, around 89% seen once. Sequencing was performed on peripheral blood. The chain couples TRBV7-2 to TRBJ1-6; D is uncertain. The sequence was collected from a woman in her forties with COVID-19, enrolled during active disease. The CDR3 bases are TGTGCCAGCAGCTTAGAAGCGGTTAGGGCAATAGGCGGGTCACCCCTCCACTTT. Residues: CASSLEAVRAIGGSPLHF.